The clone carrying this T cell receptor beta chain has only one observation. TCRdb's copy holds only in-frame clones and misses some; the assay was immunoSEQ multiplex PCR. Here the sample spans 65,000 to 80,000 clones, just under 95% being singletons. The data are from a study of technical replicates of blood from a handful of donors. Germline V gene data show CDR1 as SGDLS and CDR2 as YYNGEE. The CDR3 spans 14 residues. The V end was cut by 0 bases, the J end by 7 bases, with 13 bases between. This receptor was identified in a human donor in good health. The chain combines TRBV9 with TRBJ1-2; possible D gene TRBD1, 6 bases. Sequenced input: T cells isolated from PBMCs. The CDR3 region has the DNA TGTGCCAGCAGCGTAGATGGGGGGGCGGGTGGCTACACCTTC. Translated: CASSVDGGAGGYTF.